The 26 T cell receptor beta chains below were found in one sample sequenced in a study of blood T cell repertoires in COVID-19. Clones were sequenced by immunoSEQ multiplex PCR, and TCRdb holds only the in-frame ones, with some missing. The table records under 400,000 clones, approximately 83% of them present only once. What was sequenced was PBMCs or T cells enriched from blood (not recorded which). These receptors all stem from a woman in her forties with acute COVID-19.

The gene calls are TRBV28 and TRBJ2-3; D uncertain. V shed 7 bases and J shed 0 bases, with 8 bases lying between them. This CDR3 comprises 13 residues. The germline gives CDR1 MDHEN, CDR2 SYDVKM. CDR3 sequence (DNA): TGTGCCAGCATCTCGACTAGCACAGATACGCAGTATTTT. It codes for CASISTSTDTQYF.

The chain carries TRBV5-6 and TRBJ1-3; D not resolved. CDR3 size: 17 residues. Deletions cut 1 base from V and 4 bases from J, with 18 bases between. Germline assignment: CDR1 SGHDT and CDR2 YYEEEE. The CDR3 region is CASSLLGVGLGGNTIYF. The CDR3 region has the DNA TGTGCCAGCAGCTTGTTGGGAGTAGGCCTGGGGGGAAACACCATATATTTT. Supplemented by reference TRBV5-6 and TRBJ1-3, the full variable domain reads DAGVTQSPTHLIKTRGQQVTLRCSPKSGHDTVSWYQQALGQGPQFIFQYYEEEERQRGNFPDRFSGHQFPNYSSELNVNALLLGDSALYLCASSLLGVGLGGNTIYFGEGSWLTVV.

This clone was observed a handful of times. The V and J genes are TRBV28 and TRBJ2-3, with a possible D match to TRBD1 (6 bases). Germline V lookup: CDR1 MDHEN, CDR2 SYDVKM. The CDR3 is 24 amino acids. The germline V and J ends were trimmed by 5 bases and 5 bases, with 44 bases remaining between them. CDR3: CASSTLPGRITGPQYEIRGDTQYF. CDR3 coding DNA: TGTGCCAGCAGTACCCTTCCGGGACGGATTACAGGGCCCCAGTATGAGATAAGAGGAGATACGCAGTATTTT.

The chain's CDR3 is CASSGKGIQQYF. CDR3 DNA sequence: TGTGCCAGCAGTGGAAAGGGGATTCAGCAGTACTTC. The chain couples TRBV2 to TRBJ2-7; D perhaps matches TRBD1 (5 bases). Per the germline V gene, CDR1 is SNHLY and CDR2 is FYNNEI. This CDR3 comprises 12 residues. Trimming cost V 4 bases and J 8 bases, with 12 bases left between them.

The chain uses TRBV5-8 and TRBJ1-2, with 7 nucleotides matching TRBD1. The CDR3 consists of 14 residues. The germline gives CDR1 SGHTS, CDR2 YDEGEE. J was trimmed by 8 bases and V by 5 bases; bases with no gene match: 12. The CDR3 region has the DNA TGTGCCAGCAGACTCTGGTTGACAGGGAAAGGCTACACCTTC. Translated: CASRLWLTGKGYTF. The full variable domain, with the rest looked up from reference TRBV5-8 and TRBJ1-2, is EAGVTQSPTHLIKTRGQQATLRCSPISGHTSVYWYQQALGLGLQFLLWYDEGEERNRGNFPPRFSGRQFPNYSSELNVNALELEDSALYLCASRLWLTGKGYTFGSGTRLTVV.

The J gene is TRBJ1-5, the V gene TRBV7-2, with TRBD1 matching 7 bases. J gave up 3 bases and V 5 bases, and 7 bases lay outside the gene matches. This CDR3 comprises 15 residues. CDR1 and CDR2 (germline): SGHTA, FQGNSA. The CDR3 nucleotides read TGTGCCAGCAGCCGGGACAGTTTGTCCAATCAGCCCCAGCATTTT. It specifies CASSRDSLSNQPQHF.

CDR3 region: CSVVIRIGAGGTFSGNTIYF. CDR3 in DNA: TGCAGCGTTGTAATTCGGATTGGAGCCGGTGGGACTTTTTCTGGAAACACCATATATTTT. The gene calls are TRBV29-1 and TRBJ1-3; possibly TRBD1 for D (5 bases). Germline V CDR1 and CDR2: SQVTM, ANQGSEA. V lost 4 bases and J 1 base, leaving 29 bases between the germline ends. The length of the CDR3 is 20 residues.

This clone was counted once. The chain recombines TRBV10-3 with TRBJ2-7, with D tentatively TRBD1 (6 bases). V was shortened by 2 bases and J by 2 bases, with 7 bases between the two germline ends. Per the germline V gene, CDR1 is ENHRY and CDR2 is SYGVKD. CDR3 length: 13 residues. The CDR3 here is CAISEPGAYEQYF. CDR3 nucleotide sequence: TGTGCCATCAGTGAGCCAGGGGCCTACGAGCAGTACTTC.

The genes are TRBV7-3 and TRBJ2-1; D perhaps matches TRBD1 (7 bases). Germline CDR1 is SGHTA and CDR2 is FQGTGA. The ends were cut back, 1 base at V and 4 bases at J, with 11 bases in the middle. The CDR3 extends over 15 amino acids. In nucleotides, the CDR3 is TGTGCCAGCAGCTTAAGCAGGGGGGAGTACAATGAGCAGTTCTTC. It translates to CASSLSRGEYNEQFF.

The chain couples TRBV7-8 to TRBJ1-4; unclear D gene. The V gene lost 4 bases and the J gene lost 0 bases, with 9 bases spanning the gap. This CDR3 region has 15 residues. CDR1 SGHVS and CDR2 FQNEAQ come from the germline V gene. This CDR3 is CASSSRGPTNEKLFF. The CDR3 region has the DNA TGTGCCAGCAGCTCCCGAGGTCCAACTAATGAAAAACTGTTTTTT.

The chain couples TRBV4-3 to TRBJ2-5, with 8 positions matching TRBD2. The CDR3 has 15 amino acids. Unmatched junction bases numbered 5, after V lost 4 bases and J lost 1 base. Germline V gene lookup returns CDR1 LGHNA and CDR2 YSLEER. CDR3 bases: TGCGCCAGCAGCCTACAAGCGGGGGTCCAAGAGACCCAGTACTTC. Translating gives CASSLQAGVQETQYF.

The chain is built from TRBV18 and TRBJ2-5, with D possibly being TRBD2 (6 bases). V was shortened by 6 bases and J by 2 bases, with 37 bases between the two germline ends. Germline assignment: CDR1 KGHSH and CDR2 LQKENI. The CDR3 is 22 amino acids. DNA for the CDR3: TGTGCCAGCTCCCGCCGCCGGGACCGCCGCCGGGAGCAAAACTCCTTACAAGAGACCCAGTACTTC. This gives the protein CASSRRRDRRREQNSLQETQYF.

In this sample, this clone turned up once. The rearrangement uses TRBV5-8 and TRBJ2-5; tentatively, D is TRBD1 (6 bases). The CDR3 is 17 residues long. Germline V gene sequence: CDR1 SGHTS, CDR2 YDEGEE. V was clipped by 5 bases and J by 2 bases, with 22 bases between them. CDR3 sequence (DNA): TGTGCCAGCAGGCACAGATATTCCGGGACACTTCAAGAGACCCAGTACTTC. Protein: CASRHRYSGTLQETQYF.

The table lists this clone with a count of one. The chain links TRBV19 to TRBJ2-2; 10 nucleotides align to TRBD2. Trimming cost V 11 bases and J 4 bases; bases outside gene matches: 7. The germline gives CDR1 LNHDA, CDR2 SQIVND (reference sequence). This CDR3 comprises 14 residues. CDR3: CAGSGRAFTGELFF. CDR3 bases: TGTGCCGGGAGCGGGAGGGCCTTCACCGGGGAGCTGTTTTTT.

The chain uses TRBV12-3 or TRBV12-4 and TRBJ1-1; D call uncertain. This CDR3 region has 13 residues. V lost 5 bases and J 1 base, leaving 8 bases between the germline ends. CDR3 DNA: TGTGCCAGCAGTCGAACATCGAACACTGAAGCTTTCTTT. This encodes CASSRTSNTEAFF.

This chain uses TRBV4-1 with TRBJ2-1, with D tentatively TRBD2 (5 bases). V was trimmed by 3 bases and J by 10 bases, leaving 16 bases between them. Germline V lookup: CDR1 MGHRA, CDR2 YSYEKL. The CDR3 loop spans 14 amino acids. CDR3 residues: CASSHPPSHKEQFF. CDR3 DNA: TGCGCCAGCAGCCATCCCCCTAGCCATAAAGAGCAGTTCTTC.

The chain carries TRBV10-3 and TRBJ2-2, with D unresolved. CDR3 length equals 13 residues. V was cut by 5 bases and J by 6 bases, with 10 bases left in between. Germline values: CDR1 ENHRY, CDR2 SYGVKD. CDR3 DNA sequence: TGTGCCATCAGTACCTTATTAGCCGGGGAGCTGTTTTTT. Translation gives CAISTLLAGELFF.

The chain's CDR3 is CASSQGGLAESQYF. CDR3 in DNA: TGTGCCAGCAGCCAAGGAGGACTAGCGGAATCGCAGTACTTC. V gene TRBV4-2 combines with J gene TRBJ2-7; 10 bases fit TRBD2. V trimming: 1 base; J trimming: 9 bases; junction bases outside the gene matches: 6. CDR1 and CDR2 (germline): LGHNA, YNFKEQ. The CDR3 totals 14 residues.

The rearrangement joins TRBV5-8 to TRBJ2-7; no clear D. V lost 4 bases, J lost 3 bases, and 14 bases lay in between. The CDR3 length is 14 residues. Germline CDR1 reads SGHTS; CDR2 reads YDEGEE. Written as DNA, the CDR3 is TGTGCCAGCAGCACAAATCGGGTCCTCTACGAGCAGTACTTC. Its translation is CASSTNRVLYEQYF.

The CDR3 DNA reads as TGTGCCAGCAGCTTAAACAGGGGGAGATTTTTTTCCTACGAGCAGTACTTC. The encoded protein is CASSLNRGRFFSYEQYF. The genes are TRBV21-1 and TRBJ2-7; the D call TRBD1 from the table was never checked on the DNA. TRBV21-1 is a documented pseudogene. The CDR3 contains 17 residues.

As to this clone: Other DNA sequences of this sample code for an identical CDR3. The chain uses TRBV19 and TRBJ1-2; D unclear. Germline V lookup: CDR1 LNHDA, CDR2 SQIVND (reference sequence). The CDR3 has 13 residues. V lost 2 bases, J lost 8 bases, and 12 bases lay in between. The chain's CDR3 is CASSISGSYGYTF. For the CDR3, the DNA is TGTGCCAGTAGTATATCCGGGTCGTACGGCTACACCTTC.

The chain combines TRBV27 with TRBJ1-1; the D gene is possibly TRBD1 (5 bases). The CDR3 contains 13 residues. Trimming took off 6 bases at V and 0 bases at J, with 8 bases between the two ends. Per the germline V gene, CDR1 is MNHEY and CDR2 is SMNVEV (reference sequence). Written as DNA, the CDR3 is TGTGCCAGCAGAAAAGGGGTGAACACTGAAGCTTTCTTT. Its protein product is CASRKGVNTEAFF.

The chain recombines TRBV7-9 with TRBJ1-1; 9 nucleotides agree with TRBD1. The CDR3 extends over 17 amino acids. The V segment lost 5 bases and the J segment 0 bases; nucleotides outside the gene matches: 10. CDR1 and CDR2 (germline): SEHNR, FQNEAQ (reference sequence). The CDR3 is CASSPGTGRFVNTEAFF. In nucleotides, the CDR3 is TGTGCCAGCAGCCCAGGGACAGGGAGGTTTGTGAACACTGAAGCTTTCTTT.

This chain links TRBV9 with TRBJ2-5, with TRBD1 identical over 9 bases. V lost 5 bases to trimming and J lost 5 bases; unmatched junction nucleotides: 10. The CDR3 contains 15 residues. Germline CDR1 SGDLS, CDR2 YYNGEE. CDR3 protein: CASRGTGQGEETQYF. As DNA, the CDR3 is TGTGCCAGCAGGGGGACGGGACAGGGAGAGGAGACCCAGTACTTC. The full variable domain, in which reference TRBV9 and TRBJ2-5 provide the parts outside the CDR3, is DSGVTQTPKHLITATGQRVTLRCSPRSGDLSVYWYQQSLDQGLQFLIQYYNGEERAKGNILERFSAQQFPDLHSELNLSSLELGDSALYFCASRGTGQGEETQYFGPGTRLLVL.

CDR3: CASASGAEAFF. For the CDR3, the DNA is TGTGCCAGCGCGTCCGGGGCTGAAGCTTTCTTT. This chain links TRBV2 with TRBJ1-1; D call uncertain. The length of the CDR3 is 11 residues. The V gene lost 8 bases and the J gene lost 6 bases, with 10 bases spanning the gap. Per the germline V gene, CDR1 is SNHLY and CDR2 is FYNNEI.

Here the CDR3 reads CASSVGGPGGATEAFF. The CDR3 nucleotides are TGTGCCAGCTCCGTCGGGGGCCCTGGGGGGGCCACTGAAGCTTTCTTT. The chain uses TRBV5-5 and TRBJ1-1, with D tentatively TRBD1 (6 bases). Deletions cut 7 bases from V and 4 bases from J, with 23 bases between. Germline V CDR1 and CDR2: SGHKS, YYEKEE (reference sequence). The CDR3 length is 16 residues.